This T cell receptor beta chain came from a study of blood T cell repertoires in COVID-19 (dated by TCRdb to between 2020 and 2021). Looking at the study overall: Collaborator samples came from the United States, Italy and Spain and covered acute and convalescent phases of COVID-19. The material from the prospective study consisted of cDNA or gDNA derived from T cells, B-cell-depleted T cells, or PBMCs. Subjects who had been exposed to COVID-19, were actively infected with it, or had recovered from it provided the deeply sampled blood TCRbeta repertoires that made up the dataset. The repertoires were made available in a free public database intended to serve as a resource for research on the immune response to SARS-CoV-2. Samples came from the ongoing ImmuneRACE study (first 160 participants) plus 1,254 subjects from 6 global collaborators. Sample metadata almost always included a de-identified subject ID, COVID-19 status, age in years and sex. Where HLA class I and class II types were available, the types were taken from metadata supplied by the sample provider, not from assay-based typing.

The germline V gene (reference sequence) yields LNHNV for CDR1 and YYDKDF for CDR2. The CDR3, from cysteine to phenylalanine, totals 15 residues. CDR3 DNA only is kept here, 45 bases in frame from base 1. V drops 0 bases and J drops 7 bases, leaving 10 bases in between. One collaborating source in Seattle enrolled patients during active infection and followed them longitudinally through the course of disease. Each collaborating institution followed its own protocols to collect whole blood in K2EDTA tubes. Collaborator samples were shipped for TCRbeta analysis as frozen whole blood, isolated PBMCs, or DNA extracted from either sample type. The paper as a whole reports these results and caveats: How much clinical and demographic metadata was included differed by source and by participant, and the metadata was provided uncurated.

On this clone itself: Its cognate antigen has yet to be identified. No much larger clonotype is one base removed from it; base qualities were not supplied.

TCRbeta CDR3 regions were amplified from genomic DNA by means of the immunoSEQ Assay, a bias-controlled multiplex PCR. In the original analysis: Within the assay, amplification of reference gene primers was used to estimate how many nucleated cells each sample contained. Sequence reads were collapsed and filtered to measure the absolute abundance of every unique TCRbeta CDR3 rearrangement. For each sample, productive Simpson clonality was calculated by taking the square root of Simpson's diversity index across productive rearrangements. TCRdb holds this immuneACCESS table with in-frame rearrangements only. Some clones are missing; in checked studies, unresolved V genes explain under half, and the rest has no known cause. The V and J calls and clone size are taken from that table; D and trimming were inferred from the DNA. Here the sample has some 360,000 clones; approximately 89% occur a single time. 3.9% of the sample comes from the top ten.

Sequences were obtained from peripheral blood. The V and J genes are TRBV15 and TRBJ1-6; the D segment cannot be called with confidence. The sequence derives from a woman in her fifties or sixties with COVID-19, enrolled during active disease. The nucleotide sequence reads TGTGCCACCAGCAGAGATCCGCGGCCCAATTCACCCCTCCACTTT. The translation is CATSRDPRPNSPLHF.